The 28 T cell receptor beta chains presented below share a single source sample, sequenced in a study of blood T cell repertoires in COVID-19. Sequenced by immunoSEQ multiplex PCR; TCRdb stores in-frame clones only, minus some. The sample includes roughly 340,000 clones, 75% to 90% of them seen just once. The sequenced sample was peripheral blood. Receptors were obtained from a woman in her 50s with COVID-19, enrolled during active disease.

This sequence joins TRBV25-1 and TRBJ2-7; 10 bases are a match to TRBD1. The CDR3 is made up of 16 amino acids. The germline V gene encodes CDR1 MGHDK and CDR2 SYGVNS. V lost 4 bases to trimming and J lost 3 bases; unmatched junction nucleotides: 9. Written as DNA, the CDR3 is TGTGCCAGCAGTGTGGGACAGGGGAAAGCGAGCTACGAGCAGTACTTC. It codes for CASSVGQGKASYEQYF.

In this sample, this clone turned up a few times. V and J are TRBV9 and TRBJ2-3; D possibly corresponds to TRBD1 (6 bases). The V gene lost 0 bases and the J gene lost 8 bases, with 16 bases spanning the gap. CDR1 and CDR2 from the germline V gene are SGDLS and YYNGEE. This CDR3 has 15 residues. CDR3 protein: CASSVDPDSKFTQYF. The CDR3 nucleotides read TGTGCCAGCAGCGTAGATCCGGACAGCAAGTTTACGCAGTATTTT.

This clone came up a few times. J is TRBJ2-1 and V is TRBV19; 9 bases agree with TRBD2. V lost 7 bases to trimming and J lost 0 bases; unmatched junction nucleotides: 7. Germline-derived CDR1 and CDR2 are LNHDA and SQIVND (reference sequence). This CDR3 is built from 16 residues. The chain's CDR3 is CASKRLADSSYNEQFF. The CDR3 DNA is TGTGCCAGTAAAAGACTAGCGGATAGCTCCTACAATGAGCAGTTCTTC.

The V call is TRBV19, the J call TRBJ2-5; tentative D call: TRBD2 (6 bases). V was shortened by 10 bases and J by 6 bases, with 21 bases between the two germline ends. Per germline, CDR1 LNHDA and CDR2 SQIVND (reference sequence). The CDR3 spans 14 residues. The DNA of the CDR3 is TGTGCCACCGTCGGGGGAGACGTTTTGAAGACCCAGTACTTC. Translating gives CATVGGDVLKTQYF.

The chain recombines TRBV5-1 with TRBJ1-1; no clear D gene. The CDR3 covers 15 residues. CDR1 SGHRS and CDR2 YFSETQ come from the germline V gene. The V end was cut by 4 bases, the J end by 1 base, with 14 bases between. The CDR3 DNA reads TGCGCCAGCAGCCCTTTGCCAGGTCAGAACACTGAAGCTTTCTTT. Encoded protein: CASSPLPGQNTEAFF. The variable domain in full, with the rest retrieved from reference TRBV5-1 and TRBJ1-1, is KAGVTQTPRYLIKTRGQQVTLSCSPISGHRSVSWYQQTPGQGLQFLFEYFSETQRNKGNFPGRFSGRQFSNSRSEMNVSTLELGDSALYLCASSPLPGQNTEAFFGQGTRLTVV.

The chain is built from TRBV6-1 and TRBJ1-4; weak D call: TRBD1 (6 bases). Between the trimmed V and J ends, which lost 2 bases and 2 bases, there was a span of 6 bases. CDR1 and CDR2 from the germline V gene are MNHNS and SASEGT. This CDR3 region has 14 residues. This chain's CDR3 is CASSEQGTNEKLFF. The CDR3 region has the DNA TGTGCCAGCAGTGAACAGGGGACTAATGAAAAACTGTTTTTT.

V gene TRBV5-4 combines with J gene TRBJ2-4, with D perhaps TRBD2 (6 bases). This CDR3 spans 17 amino acids. Trimming stripped 4 bases from V and 6 bases from J, with 23 bases between. Germline assignment: CDR1 SGHNT and CDR2 YYREEE (reference sequence). CDR3 sequence reads: CASSLKTARGLGNIQYF. The DNA of the CDR3 is TGTGCCAGCAGCCTCAAGACAGCCCGGGGGTTGGGAAACATTCAGTACTTC.

This chain links TRBV7-2 with TRBJ2-7; D not resolved. The germline V and J ends were trimmed by 4 bases and 4 bases, with 14 bases remaining between them. Per germline, CDR1 SGHTA and CDR2 FQGNSA. The CDR3 is made up of 14 amino acids. CDR3 bases: TGTGCCAGCAGCTCCGGAGCAGTCGTTTACGAGCAGTACTTC. This codes for CASSSGAVVYEQYF.

This sequence joins TRBV6-5 and TRBJ2-1; D unresolved. Germline V lookup: CDR1 MNHEY, CDR2 SVGAGI. V lost 3 bases and J 7 bases, leaving 16 bases between the germline ends. CDR3 size: 15 residues. CDR3 sequence (DNA): TGTGCCAGCAGTTATAAACGAAGAGGATTTAATGAGCAGTTCTTC. Residues: CASSYKRRGFNEQFF.

The chain recombines TRBV9 with TRBJ1-2; tentatively, D is TRBD1 (6 bases). This CDR3 comprises 16 residues. CDR1 is SGDLS, CDR2 YYNGEE, per germline. V was clipped by 0 bases and J by 0 bases, with 12 bases between them. CDR3 residues: CASSVEAGASNYGYTF. The DNA for the CDR3 is TGTGCCAGCAGCGTAGAGGCAGGGGCTTCTAACTATGGCTACACCTTC. Full variable domain (rest looked up from reference TRBV9 and TRBJ1-2): DSGVTQTPKHLITATGQRVTLRCSPRSGDLSVYWYQQSLDQGLQFLIQYYNGEERAKGNILERFSAQQFPDLHSELNLSSLELGDSALYFCASSVEAGASNYGYTFGSGTRLTVV.

This chain uses TRBV6-5 with TRBJ2-3; 10 bases are a match to TRBD1. Germline loops: CDR1 MNHEY, CDR2 SVGAGI. The CDR3 contains 15 residues. The V and J ends lost 5 bases and 5 bases, in that order; junction bases with no gene match: 7. CDR3: CASSLGQGVLDTQYF. As DNA, the CDR3 is TGTGCCAGCAGTCTCGGACAGGGGGTACTAGATACGCAGTATTTT.

In its sample, this clone was seen once. The chain couples TRBV6-5 to TRBJ2-3; TRBD2 aligns across 12 bases. In germline, CDR1 is MNHEY, CDR2 SVGAGI. There are 14 residues in the CDR3. The V gene end was trimmed by 10 bases and the J gene end by 2 bases; junction bases not matched to a gene: 4. CDR3 coding DNA: TGTGCCACCTGGACTAGCGGGACCACAGATACGCAGTATTTT. Amino acids: CATWTSGTTDTQYF.

The chain uses TRBV6-5 and TRBJ2-7; 13 nucleotides align to TRBD2. The germline V gene has CDR1 MNHEY and CDR2 SVGAGI. This CDR3 has 15 amino acids. The V segment lost 4 bases and the J segment 9 bases; nucleotides outside the gene matches: 9. DNA for the CDR3: TGTGCCAGCAGTTCCCCCGGACTAGCGGGAGCAGGGCAGTACTTC. Protein product: CASSSPGLAGAGQYF.

This CDR3 is CAISHLEAGGQPEKLFF. Here the CDR3 DNA reads TGTGCCATCAGTCATCTTGAGGCTGGGGGACAACCTGAAAAACTGTTTTTT. The chain joins TRBV10-3 to TRBJ1-4, with D perhaps matching TRBD1 (6 bases). The germline V and J ends were trimmed by 5 bases and 7 bases, with 23 bases remaining between them. There are 17 residues in the CDR3. Per germline, CDR1 ENHRY and CDR2 SYGVKD.

This rearrangement joins TRBV19 to TRBJ1-2; perhaps TRBD1 as D (6 bases). Trimming took 3 bases from V and 4 from J, leaving 12 bases between them. Germline CDR1 is LNHDA and CDR2 is SQIVND (reference sequence). The CDR3 is 14 amino acids. CDR3 coding DNA: TGTGCCAGTAGTATCCAGGGGTCTGTCTATGGCTACACCTTC. As protein: CASSIQGSVYGYTF.

The chain is built from TRBV7-8 and TRBJ2-7; D is undetermined. Trimming took off 5 bases at V and 6 bases at J, with 11 bases between the two ends. Per the germline V gene, CDR1 is SGHVS and CDR2 is FQNEAQ. The length of the CDR3 is 12 residues. This CDR3 is CASSPFQVEQYF. In DNA form, the CDR3 reads TGTGCCAGCAGCCCGTTTCAGGTCGAGCAGTACTTC. The full variable domain, its missing parts supplied by reference TRBV7-8 and TRBJ2-7, is GAGVSQSPRYKVAKRGQDVALRCDPISGHVSLFWYQQALGQGPEFLTYFQNEAQLDKSGLPSDRFFAERPEGSVSTLKIQRTQQEDSAVYLCASSPFQVEQYFGPGTRLTVT.

The gene calls are TRBV5-4 and TRBJ2-1, with 8 bases that match TRBD1. This CDR3 region has 15 residues. Unmatched junction bases numbered 4, after V lost 5 bases and J lost 0 bases. Germline lookup yields CDR1 SGHNT and CDR2 YYREEE (reference sequence). The CDR3 is CASRTGVTSYNEQFF. The CDR3 coding sequence is TGTGCCAGCAGGACAGGGGTTACCTCCTACAATGAGCAGTTCTTC.

This clone was detected once. The chain is built from TRBV6-5 and TRBJ2-3; 10 bases fit TRBD2. There are 16 residues in the CDR3. The V gene end was trimmed by 6 bases and the J gene end by 9 bases; junction bases not matched to a gene: 15. CDR1 and CDR2 from the germline V gene are MNHEY and SVGAGI. CDR3 DNA: TGTGCCAGCAGCTACCGAGCGGGAGGGGGCGCGGGAACGCAGTATTTT. Protein sequence: CASSYRAGGGAGTQYF.

The CDR3 here is CASRAPGIYGYTF. The CDR3, as DNA: TGTGCCAGCAGGGCCCCGGGAATCTATGGCTACACCTTC. The chain uses TRBV6-5 and TRBJ1-2; no definite D call. V shed 6 bases and J shed 4 bases, with 12 bases lying between them. This CDR3 comprises 13 residues. Germline V gene sequence: CDR1 MNHEY, CDR2 SVGAGI.

This rearrangement joins TRBV5-6 to TRBJ1-2, with unresolved D. Trimming removed 1 base from V and 6 bases from J, with 10 bases in between. Germline-derived CDR1 and CDR2 are SGHDT and YYEEEE. The CDR3 length is 13 residues. The CDR3 loop is CASSLNGVDGYTF. CDR3 in DNA: TGTGCCAGCAGCTTGAACGGGGTCGATGGCTACACCTTC.

The V gene is TRBV19, the J gene TRBJ2-7; D is undetermined. CDR3 size: 12 residues. V lost 4 bases and J lost 5, with 9 bases in between. Germline V lookup: CDR1 LNHDA, CDR2 SQIVND (reference sequence). DNA for the CDR3: TGTGCCAGTAGTACCAGACAAAACGAGCAGTACTTC. Amino acids: CASSTRQNEQYF.

The J gene is TRBJ2-7, the V gene TRBV25-1, with D possibly matching TRBD1 (6 bases). V lost 6 bases and J lost 5, with 17 bases in between. The CDR3 consists of 14 residues. CDR1 and CDR2 (germline): MGHDK, SYGVNS. This CDR3 is CASRVDSRRDEQYF. The CDR3 nucleotides read TGTGCCAGCAGGGTGGACAGTAGAAGGGACGAGCAGTACTTC.

The V call is TRBV18, the J call TRBJ2-2; D gene uncertain. Germline V gene data show CDR1 as KGHSH and CDR2 as LQKENI. The CDR3 consists of 11 residues. V lost 6 bases and J lost 6, with 5 bases in between. This chain's CDR3 is CASSRSGELFF. In DNA, the CDR3 is TGTGCCAGCTCCCGTTCCGGGGAGCTGTTTTTT. The full variable domain, completed using reference TRBV18 and TRBJ2-2, is NAGVMQNPRHLVRRRGQEARLRCSPMKGHSHVYWYRQLPEEGLKFMVYLQKENIIDESGMPKERFSAEFPKEGPSILRIQQVVRGDSAAYFCASSRSGELFFGEGSRLTVL.

The chain employs TRBV11-2 and TRBJ1-3; TRBD1 matches 11 bases. This CDR3 is 19 amino acids long. With 6 bases clipped from V and 0 bases from J, the junction kept 13 bases outside the gene matches. Germline lookup yields CDR1 SGHAT and CDR2 FQNNGV. In DNA, the CDR3 is TGTGCCAGCAGTTTGGGACAGGGGGTTTGGGGCGGCTCTGGAAACACCATATATTTT. Translating gives CASSLGQGVWGGSGNTIYF.

The rearrangement uses TRBV11-3 and TRBJ2-4; a weak D match, TRBD1 (6 bases). The CDR3 totals 16 residues. The V end was cut by 6 bases, the J end by 0 bases, with 15 bases between. Per the germline V gene, CDR1 is SGHNT and CDR2 is YENEEA. CDR3 sequence: CASRRTGSPAKNIQYF. The CDR3 nucleotides are TGTGCCAGCAGAAGAACAGGGTCCCCAGCCAAAAACATTCAGTACTTC.

The CDR3 DNA reads TGTGCCAGCAGCCCGGGACTAGCGGGAGTAGGAGAGACCCAGTACTTC. It specifies CASSPGLAGVGETQYF. The J gene is TRBJ2-5, the V gene TRBV7-7; 14 bases are shared with TRBD2. CDR3 length equals 16 residues. Germline V gene sequence: CDR1 SSHAT, CDR2 FNYEAQ (reference sequence). J was trimmed by 4 bases and V by 5 bases; bases with no gene match: 6.

The chain joins TRBV12-5 to TRBJ2-3, with D perhaps matching TRBD2 (6 bases). V gave up 6 bases and J gave up 2 bases, with 12 bases separating them. CDR1 and CDR2 (germline): LGHNT, FRNRAP. The CDR3 loop spans 14 amino acids. CDR3 sequence reads: CASGLVAATDTQYF. The CDR3 DNA sequence: TGTGCTAGTGGACTAGTAGCGGCCACAGATACGCAGTATTTT.

The rearrangement links TRBV29-1 to TRBJ2-3, with a weak D call TRBD1 (6 bases). Germline V gene data show CDR1 as SQVTM and CDR2 as ANQGSEA. The V end lost 7 bases, the J end lost 5 bases, and 22 bases lay between the germline ends. This CDR3 contains 15 residues. In DNA, the CDR3 is TGCAGCGCTCCCCCCACAGGGCAAGTCGAAGATACGCAGTATTTT. The encoded protein is CSAPPTGQVEDTQYF.